The 19 T cell receptor beta chains below were found in one sample sequenced in a study of blood T cell repertoires in COVID-19. Some clones are missing from TCRdb's copy, which holds only in-frame ones; the method was immunoSEQ multiplex PCR. The repertoire includes 70,000 or so clones, approximately 90% of them detected once, and about 0.6% sits in the top ten. Input material: peripheral blood. The receptors come from a man between 60 and 70 years old with acute or convalescent COVID-19.

The chain is built from TRBV3-1 (or the pseudogene TRBV3-2) and TRBJ2-2, with D maybe TRBD2 (5 bases). CDR1 LGHDT and CDR2 YNNKEL come from the germline V gene (reference sequence). With 0 bases removed from V and 0 bases from J, the gap between germline ends came to 8 bases. The CDR3 has 16 amino acids. Written as DNA, the CDR3 is TGTGCCAGCAGCCAAGATCCCGGGGCGAACACCGGGGAGCTGTTTTTT. Amino acid sequence: CASSQDPGANTGELFF.

This clone is a singleton in its sample. This rearrangement joins TRBV7-9 to TRBJ2-4; TRBD1 matches 11 bases. This CDR3 is built from 16 residues. Trimming took 1 base from V and 2 from J; bases not matched to a gene: 1. CDR1 SEHNR and CDR2 FQNEAQ come from the germline V gene (reference sequence). CDR3 nucleotide sequence: TGTGCCAGCAGCTTAGGGGACAGGGGGACCAAAAACATTCAGTACTTC. Its protein is CASSLGDRGTKNIQYF.

V is TRBV28 and J is TRBJ2-1; D perhaps matches TRBD1 (6 bases). The CDR3 covers 15 residues. Germline loops: CDR1 MDHEN, CDR2 SYDVKM. The V end lost 4 bases, the J end lost 4 bases, and 14 bases lay between the germline ends. DNA for the CDR3: TGTGCCAGCAGTTACGGGACACGAGCTTACAATGAGCAGTTCTTC. Protein product: CASSYGTRAYNEQFF.

The V gene is TRBV5-1, the J gene TRBJ2-5; TRBD1 matches 10 bases. The CDR3 is made up of 15 amino acids. Germline CDR1 and CDR2: SGHRS and YFSETQ. The trim removed 1 base at V and 5 bases at J, leaving 5 bases unmatched. CDR3 coding DNA: TGCGCCAGCAGCTTGTCTTGGGACAGGGGTGAGACCCAGTACTTC. This sequence encodes CASSLSWDRGETQYF.

The J gene is TRBJ2-7, the V gene TRBV18, with 10 bases matching TRBD2. Germline V gene sequence: CDR1 KGHSH, CDR2 LQKENI. Trimming removed 1 base from V and 3 bases from J; junction bases left unmatched: 6. CDR3 length equals 16 residues. The CDR3 is CASSPRSASGGYEQYF. The CDR3 DNA is TGTGCCAGCTCACCACGGTCGGCTAGCGGGGGCTACGAGCAGTACTTC.

This rearrangement joins TRBV20-1 to TRBJ2-3; 7 bases agree with TRBD2. The CDR3 loop spans 11 amino acids. From germline, CDR1 is DFQATT and CDR2 SNEGSKA (reference sequence). Written as DNA, the CDR3 is TGCGGGGGACTATCCACAGATACGCAGTATTTT. Amino acid sequence: CGGLSTDTQYF.

The chain carries TRBV7-6 and TRBJ1-1, with 7 bases that match TRBD1. The ends lost 5 bases at V and 1 base at J; junction bases unmatched: 7. In germline, CDR1 is SGHVS, CDR2 FNYEAQ. The CDR3 has 15 amino acids. CDR3 amino acids: CASSKRQGWNTEAFF. Here the CDR3 DNA reads TGTGCCAGCAGCAAACGACAGGGATGGAACACTGAAGCTTTCTTT.

V is TRBV5-4 and J is TRBJ2-5; possibly TRBD1 for D (6 bases). Germline CDR1 and CDR2: SGHNT and YYREEE (reference sequence). CDR3 length: 14 amino acids. V lost 3 bases to trimming and J lost 2 bases, with 11 bases between them. The CDR3 protein is CASSSGHGQETQYF. DNA for the CDR3: TGTGCCAGCAGCTCGGGACACGGACAAGAGACCCAGTACTTC.

The V call is TRBV18, the J call TRBJ1-2, with D unclear. This CDR3 is built from 13 residues. V gave up 3 bases and J gave up 2 bases, with 7 bases separating them. Looked up from germline, CDR1 is KGHSH and CDR2 is LQKENI. CDR3 residues: CASSPSGNYGYTF. The CDR3 nucleotides are TGTGCCAGCTCACCCTCGGGGAACTATGGCTACACCTTC. Full variable domain (missing parts from reference TRBV18 and TRBJ1-2): NAGVMQNPRHLVRRRGQEARLRCSPMKGHSHVYWYRQLPEEGLKFMVYLQKENIIDESGMPKERFSAEFPKEGPSILRIQQVVRGDSAAYFCASSPSGNYGYTFGSGTRLTVV.

This chain joins TRBV5-1 and TRBJ1-5; D might be TRBD1 (5 bases). Trimming shortened V by 4 bases and J by 0 bases, and 23 bases separated the two germline ends. CDR3 length: 19 residues. Germline V lookup: CDR1 SGHRS, CDR2 YFSETQ. The CDR3 reads CASSLRGVGAPYSNQPQHF. The CDR3 DNA sequence: TGCGCCAGCAGCCTAAGGGGTGTTGGGGCACCTTATAGCAATCAGCCCCAGCATTTT.

The table lists this clone with a count of one. In DNA, the CDR3 is TGTGCCAGCAGTCGGGACAGGAGGCTCTCTGGAAACACCATATATTTT. Its translation: CASSRDRRLSGNTIYF. This rearrangement joins TRBV14 to TRBJ1-3, with 8 bases lining up with TRBD1. CDR3 length: 16 amino acids. V shed 6 bases and J 0 bases; nucleotides not matched to a gene: 7. Germline CDR1 and CDR2: SGHDN and FVKESK.

Comments on this clone: This CDR3 fails to terminate in the conserved phenylalanine or tryptophan, so it likely reflects a read error. This chain uses TRBV6-1 with TRBJ1-2; maybe TRBD1 (5 bases). This CDR3 is 15 amino acids long. V gave up 2 bases and J gave up 3 bases, with 13 bases separating them. Per the germline V gene, CDR1 is MNHNS and CDR2 is SASEGT. This CDR3 is CASSEIAGTDYGYTL. In DNA, the CDR3 is TGTGCCAGCAGTGAAATCGCCGGGACGGACTATGGCTACACCCTC.

V is TRBV12-3 or TRBV12-4 and J is TRBJ2-1, with 7 bases matching TRBD1. The CDR3 length is 13 residues. The V segment lost 3 bases and the J segment 9 bases; nucleotides outside the gene matches: 5. CDR3 DNA sequence: TGTGCCAGCAGTTTGCCAGGGGGAATTGAGCAGTTCTTC. It is translated as CASSLPGGIEQFF.

The J gene is TRBJ2-2, the V gene TRBV30; perhaps TRBD1 as D (6 bases). Trimming removed 3 bases at V and 0 bases at J, with 11 bases between. This CDR3 spans 15 amino acids. CDR1 is GTSNPN, CDR2 SVGIG, per germline (reference sequence). CDR3 region: CAWSTGIPNTGELFF. The CDR3 DNA follows: TGTGCCTGGAGCACAGGGATACCGAACACCGGGGAGCTGTTTTTT. The entire variable domain, with the rest obtained from reference TRBV30 and TRBJ2-2, is as follows: SQTIHQWPATLVQPVGSPLSLECTVEGTSNPNLYWYRQAAGRGLQLLFYSVGIGQISSEVPQNLSASRPQDRQFILSSKKLLLSDSGFYLCAWSTGIPNTGELFFGEGSRLTVL.

J is TRBJ2-1 and V is TRBV30, with TRBD1 matching over 11 bases. Germline CDR1 is GTSNPN and CDR2 is SVGIG (reference sequence). The CDR3 contains 18 residues. Trimming cost V 0 bases and J 5 bases; bases outside gene matches: 12. The CDR3 DNA is TGTGCCTGGAGTGTACTTTATATGGGACAGGGGGGACACAATGAGCAGTTCTTC. Amino acids: CAWSVLYMGQGGHNEQFF. The full variable domain, completed using reference TRBV30 and TRBJ2-1, is SQTIHQWPATLVQPVGSPLSLECTVEGTSNPNLYWYRQAAGRGLQLLFYSVGIGQISSEVPQNLSASRPQDRQFILSSKKLLLSDSGFYLCAWSVLYMGQGGHNEQFFGPGTRLTVL.

This chain connects TRBV3-1 (or the pseudogene TRBV3-2) to TRBJ1-2; 10 nucleotides line up with TRBD1. CDR1 and CDR2 from the germline V gene are LGHDT and YNNKEL (reference sequence). Unmatched junction bases numbered 11, after V lost 6 bases and J lost 7 bases. This CDR3 contains 15 residues. The DNA for the CDR3 is TGTGCCAGCAGGCCCCGAGACAGGGGGCGGGGTGGCTACACCTTC. Its protein product is CASRPRDRGRGGYTF.

This clone was detected only a few times. The chain carries TRBV7-9 and TRBJ1-2; 7 bases agree with TRBD1. V lost 1 base to trimming and J lost 4 bases; unmatched junction nucleotides: 12. The CDR3 consists of 17 residues. Looked up from germline, CDR1 is SEHNR and CDR2 is FQNEAQ (reference sequence). The DNA of the CDR3 is TGTGCCAGCAGCTTAGGGACAGGACGGCAACAGGGCTATGGCTACACCTTC. Translated, it gives CASSLGTGRQQGYGYTF.

The gene calls are TRBV5-4 and TRBJ2-7; D is perhaps TRBD2 (6 bases). V gave up 4 bases and J gave up 6 bases, with 11 bases separating them. The CDR3 is 12 amino acids. Germline lookup yields CDR1 SGHNT and CDR2 YYREEE (reference sequence). DNA of the CDR3: TGTGCCAGCAGCCGGGACTCGGGCGAGCAGTACTTC. Protein sequence: CASSRDSGEQYF. The variable domain in full, with the rest retrieved from reference TRBV5-4 and TRBJ2-7, is ETGVTQSPTHLIKTRGQQVTLRCSSQSGHNTVSWYQQALGQGPQFIFQYYREEENGRGNFPPRFSGLQFPNYSSELNVNALELDDSALYLCASSRDSGEQYFGPGTRLTVT.

V and J are TRBV11-2 and TRBJ1-4; no definite D call. With 0 bases removed from V and 8 bases from J, the gap between germline ends came to 13 bases. This CDR3 has 15 residues. CDR1 and CDR2 from the germline V gene are SGHAT and FQNNGV. CDR3 region: CASSLDRSPSEKLFF. The CDR3 DNA is TGTGCCAGCAGCTTAGATCGGTCCCCTTCGGAAAAACTGTTTTTT.